This T cell receptor beta chain was captured in a study of T cells in Graves' hyperthyroidism and ophthalmopathy. The study, taken as a whole, reports: The model anticipated ophthalmopathy a median about six months pre-onset.

What was amplified from RNA transcripts were TCR beta CDR3 regions. The primer set for the first-round RT-PCR of the TCR CDR3 was HTBI. One entry per CDR3 protein results from TCRdb running MiXCR on the multiplex PCR reads. Here the sample spans fewer than 550,000 distinct CDR3 sequences, about 15% being singletons. This clonotype was recorded at least ten times. The antigen is unknown. The CDR3 loop spans 14 amino acids. With 4 bases removed from V and 8 bases from J, the gap between germline ends came to 18 bases. Per the germline V gene, CDR1 is SGHRS and CDR2 is YFSETQ. The sequenced sample was blood. The clonotype was recovered from a woman aged 18-29 years with Graves' hyperthyroidism. The chain is built from TRBV5-1 and TRBJ1-1; D is possibly TRBD1 (5 bases). Here the CDR3 reads CASSRGTLPREAFF. The CDR3 bases are TGCGCCAGCAGCCGCGGGACTCTCCCCCGGGAAGCTTTCTTT.